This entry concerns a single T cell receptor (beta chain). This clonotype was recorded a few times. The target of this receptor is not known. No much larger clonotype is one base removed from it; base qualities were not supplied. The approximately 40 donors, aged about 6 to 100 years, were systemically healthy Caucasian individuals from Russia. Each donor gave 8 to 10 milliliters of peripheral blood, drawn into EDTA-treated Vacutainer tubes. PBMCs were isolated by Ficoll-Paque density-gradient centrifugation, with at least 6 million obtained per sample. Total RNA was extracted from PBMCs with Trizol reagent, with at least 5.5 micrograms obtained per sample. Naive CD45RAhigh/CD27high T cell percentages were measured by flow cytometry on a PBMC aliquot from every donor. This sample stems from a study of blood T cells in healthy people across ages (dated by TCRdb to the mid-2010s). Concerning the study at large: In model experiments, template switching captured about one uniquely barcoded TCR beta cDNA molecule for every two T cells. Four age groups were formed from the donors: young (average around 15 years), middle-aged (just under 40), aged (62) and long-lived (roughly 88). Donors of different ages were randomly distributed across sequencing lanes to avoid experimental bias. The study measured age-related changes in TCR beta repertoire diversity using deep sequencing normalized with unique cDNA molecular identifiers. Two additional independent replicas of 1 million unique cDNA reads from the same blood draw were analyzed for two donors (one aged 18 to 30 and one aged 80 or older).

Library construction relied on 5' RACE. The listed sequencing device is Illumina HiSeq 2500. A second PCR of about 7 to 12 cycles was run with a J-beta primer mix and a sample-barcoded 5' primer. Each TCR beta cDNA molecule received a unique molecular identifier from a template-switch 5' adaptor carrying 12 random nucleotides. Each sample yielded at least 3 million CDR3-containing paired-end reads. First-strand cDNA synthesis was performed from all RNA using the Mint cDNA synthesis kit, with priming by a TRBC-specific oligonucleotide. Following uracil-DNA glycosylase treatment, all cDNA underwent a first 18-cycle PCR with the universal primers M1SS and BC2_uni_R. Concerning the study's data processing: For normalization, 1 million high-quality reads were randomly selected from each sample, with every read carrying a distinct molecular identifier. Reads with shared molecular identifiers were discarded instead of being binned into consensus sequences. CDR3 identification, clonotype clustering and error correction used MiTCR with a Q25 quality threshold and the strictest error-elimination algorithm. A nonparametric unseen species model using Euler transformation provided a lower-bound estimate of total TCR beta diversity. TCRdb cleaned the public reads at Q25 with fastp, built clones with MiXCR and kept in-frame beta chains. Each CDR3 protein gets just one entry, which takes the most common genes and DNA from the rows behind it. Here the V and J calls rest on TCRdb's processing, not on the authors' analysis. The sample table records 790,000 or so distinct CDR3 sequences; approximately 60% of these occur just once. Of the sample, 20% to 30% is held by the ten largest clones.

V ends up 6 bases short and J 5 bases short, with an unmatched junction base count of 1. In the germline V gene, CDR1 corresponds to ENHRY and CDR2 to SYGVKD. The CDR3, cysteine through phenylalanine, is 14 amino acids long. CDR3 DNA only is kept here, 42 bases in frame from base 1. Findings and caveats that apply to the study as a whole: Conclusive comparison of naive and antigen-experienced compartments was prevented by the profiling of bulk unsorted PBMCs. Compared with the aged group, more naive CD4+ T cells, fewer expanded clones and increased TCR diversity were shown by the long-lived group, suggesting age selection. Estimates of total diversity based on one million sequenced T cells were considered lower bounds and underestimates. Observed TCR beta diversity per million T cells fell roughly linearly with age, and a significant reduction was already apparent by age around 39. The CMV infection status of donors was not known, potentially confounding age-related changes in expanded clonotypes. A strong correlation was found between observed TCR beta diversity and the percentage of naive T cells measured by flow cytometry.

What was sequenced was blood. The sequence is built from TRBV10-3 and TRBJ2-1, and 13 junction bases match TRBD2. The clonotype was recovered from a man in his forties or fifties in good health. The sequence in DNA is TGTGCCATCAGGGGGACTAGCGGGGACAATGAGCAGTTCTTC. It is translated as CAIRGTSGDNEQFF.